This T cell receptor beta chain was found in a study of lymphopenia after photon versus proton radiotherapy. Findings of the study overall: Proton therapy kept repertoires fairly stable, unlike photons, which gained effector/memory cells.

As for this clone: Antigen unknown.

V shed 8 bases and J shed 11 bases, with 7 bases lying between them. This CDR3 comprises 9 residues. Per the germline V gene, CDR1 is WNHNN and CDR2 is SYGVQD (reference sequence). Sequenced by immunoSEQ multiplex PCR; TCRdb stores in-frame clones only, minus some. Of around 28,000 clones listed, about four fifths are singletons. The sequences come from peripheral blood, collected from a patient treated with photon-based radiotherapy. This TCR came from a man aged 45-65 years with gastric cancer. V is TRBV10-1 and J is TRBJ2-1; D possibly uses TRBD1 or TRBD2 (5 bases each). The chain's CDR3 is CASWGKQFF. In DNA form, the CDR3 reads TGCGCCAGCTGGGGGAAGCAGTTCTTC.